This T cell receptor (beta chain) is drawn from a study of T cells in Graves' hyperthyroidism and ophthalmopathy. This CDR3 spans 16 amino acids. The V and J ends lost 4 bases and 4 bases respectively, with 18 bases between them. Germline CDR1 is MNHEY and CDR2 is SVGAGI. This clonotype was counted ten times or more. Its antigen is as yet unknown. RNA transcripts provided the source from which TCR beta CDR3 regions were amplified. First-round RT-PCR targeting the TCR CDR3 was performed with the HTBI primer set. TCRdb redid the calling of the multiplex PCR reads with MiXCR, one entry per CDR3 protein. The table lists roughly 110,000 distinct CDR3 sequences, 15% to 20% of them singletons, with around two fifths in the top ten. Patients aged 18 to 65 had newly diagnosed hyperthyroidism lasting under 2 months. Study-wide results and limits: Ophthalmopathy prediction by the model preceded onset by a median roughly 6.3 months. The majority of expanded thyroid clonotypes above 0.001 also appeared in blood.

The TCR comes from a woman in her forties or fifties with Graves' hyperthyroidism. The chain employs TRBV6-5 and TRBJ2-3; D gene unclear. The sample consisted of blood. CDR3 coding DNA: TGTGCCAGCAGTTTATCGACTCTTACTGGCGCAGATACGCAGTATTTT. Residues: CASSLSTLTGADTQYF.